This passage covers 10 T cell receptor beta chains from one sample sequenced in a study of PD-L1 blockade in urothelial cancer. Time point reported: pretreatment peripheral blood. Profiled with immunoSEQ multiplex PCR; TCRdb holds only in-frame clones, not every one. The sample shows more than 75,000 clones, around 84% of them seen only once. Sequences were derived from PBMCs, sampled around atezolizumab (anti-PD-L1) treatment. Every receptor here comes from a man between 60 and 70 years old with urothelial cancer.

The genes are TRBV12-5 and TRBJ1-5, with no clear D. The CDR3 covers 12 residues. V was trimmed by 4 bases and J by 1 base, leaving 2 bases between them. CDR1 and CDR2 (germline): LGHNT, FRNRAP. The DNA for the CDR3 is TGTGCTAGTGGTTCGAGCAATCAGCCCCAGCATTTT. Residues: CASGSSNQPQHF.

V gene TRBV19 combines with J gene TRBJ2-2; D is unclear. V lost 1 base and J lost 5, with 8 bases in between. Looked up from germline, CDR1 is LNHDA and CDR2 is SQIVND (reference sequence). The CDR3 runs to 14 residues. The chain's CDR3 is CASSIASGTGELFF. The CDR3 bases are TGTGCCAGTAGTATAGCGTCCGGGACCGGGGAGCTGTTTTTT.

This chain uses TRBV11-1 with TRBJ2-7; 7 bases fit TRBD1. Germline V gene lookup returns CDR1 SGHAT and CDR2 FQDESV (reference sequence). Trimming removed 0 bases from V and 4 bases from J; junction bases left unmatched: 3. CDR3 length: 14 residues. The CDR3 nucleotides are TGTGCCAGCAGCTTAGCAGAGACAGGGTACGAGCAGTACTTC. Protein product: CASSLAETGYEQYF. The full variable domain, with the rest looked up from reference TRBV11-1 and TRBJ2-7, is EAEVAQSPRYKITEKSQAVAFWCDPISGHATLYWYRQILGQGPELLVQFQDESVVDDSQLPKDRFSAERLKGVDSTLKIQPAELGDSAMYLCASSLAETGYEQYFGPGTRLTVT.

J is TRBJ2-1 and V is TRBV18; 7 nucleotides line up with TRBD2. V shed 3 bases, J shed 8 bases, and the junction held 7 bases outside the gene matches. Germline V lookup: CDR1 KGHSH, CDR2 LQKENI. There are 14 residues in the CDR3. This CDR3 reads CASSPLAGVHEQFF. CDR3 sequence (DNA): TGTGCCAGCTCACCCCTCGCGGGAGTGCATGAGCAGTTCTTC.

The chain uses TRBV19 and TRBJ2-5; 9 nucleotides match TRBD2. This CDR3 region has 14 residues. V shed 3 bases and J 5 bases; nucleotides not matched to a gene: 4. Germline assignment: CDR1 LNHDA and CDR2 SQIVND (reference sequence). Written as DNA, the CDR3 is TGTGCCAGTAGTATTAGCGGGAGAAAGGAGACCCAGTACTTC. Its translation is CASSISGRKETQYF.

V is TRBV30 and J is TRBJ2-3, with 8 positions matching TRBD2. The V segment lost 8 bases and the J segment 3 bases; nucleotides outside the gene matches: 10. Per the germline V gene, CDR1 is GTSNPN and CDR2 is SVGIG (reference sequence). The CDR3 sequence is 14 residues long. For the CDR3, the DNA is TGTGCCGGGAACGGGGGGGCCGGTACAGATACGCAGTATTTT. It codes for CAGNGGAGTDTQYF.

For the CDR3, the DNA is TGTGCCAGCAGTGAATCCTCCAGGGGCGGTACGACTAATGAAAAACTGTTTTTT. The encoded protein is CASSESSRGGTTNEKLFF. The rearrangement joins TRBV6-1 to TRBJ1-4; perhaps TRBD1 as D (6 bases). CDR1 and CDR2 from the germline V gene are MNHNS and SASEGT. This CDR3 has 18 amino acids. V shed 2 bases and J shed 2 bases, with 18 bases lying between them.

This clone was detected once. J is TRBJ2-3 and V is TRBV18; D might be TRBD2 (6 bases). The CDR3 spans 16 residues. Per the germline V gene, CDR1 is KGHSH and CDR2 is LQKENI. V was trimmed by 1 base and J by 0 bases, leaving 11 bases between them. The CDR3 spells CASSPQGRTSTDTQYF. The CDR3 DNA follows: TGTGCCAGCTCACCACAGGGGAGGACTAGCACAGATACGCAGTATTTT. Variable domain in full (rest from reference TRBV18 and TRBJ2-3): NAGVMQNPRHLVRRRGQEARLRCSPMKGHSHVYWYRQLPEEGLKFMVYLQKENIIDESGMPKERFSAEFPKEGPSILRIQQVVRGDSAAYFCASSPQGRTSTDTQYFGPGTRLTVL.

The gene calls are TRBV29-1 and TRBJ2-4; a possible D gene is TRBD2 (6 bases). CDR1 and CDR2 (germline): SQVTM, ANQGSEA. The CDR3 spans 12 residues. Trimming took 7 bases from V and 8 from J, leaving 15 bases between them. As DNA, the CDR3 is TGCAGCGCAGAGGGACTCTTGGACATTCAGTACTTC. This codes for CSAEGLLDIQYF. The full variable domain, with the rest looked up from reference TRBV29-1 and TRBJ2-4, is SAVISQKPSRDICQRGTSLTIQCQVDSQVTMMFWYRQQPGQSLTLIATANQGSEATYESGFVIDKFPISRPNLTFSTLTVSNMSPEDSSIYLCSAEGLLDIQYFGAGTRLSVL.

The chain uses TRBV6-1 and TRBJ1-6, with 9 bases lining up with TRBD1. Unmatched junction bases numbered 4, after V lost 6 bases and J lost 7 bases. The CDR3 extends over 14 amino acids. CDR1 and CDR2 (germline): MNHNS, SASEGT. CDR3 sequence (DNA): TGTGCCAGCAGCCGGGACAGGGAAAATTCACCCCTCCACTTT. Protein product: CASSRDRENSPLHF.